This entry is about one T cell receptor (beta chain). As yet, its antigen is unknown. The sample is drawn from a study of cytomegalovirus exposure and HLA in healthy donors. General study results and limits: The CMV antigen specificity of a few CMV-associated chains was confirmed through in vitro analysis.

CDR3 length: 16 residues. The V gene end was trimmed by 3 bases and the J gene end by 3 bases; junction bases not matched to a gene: 4. Germline CDR1 and CDR2: LNHDA and SQIVND (reference sequence). Amplification used 60 Vbeta primers and 13 Jbeta primers. In the original workflow: Later analysis identified tens of millions of unique TCR beta chains, approximately 11 million shared. Profiling relied on immunoSEQ multiplex PCR, and the TCRdb table lists in-frame clones only, not all of them. The DNA was the basis for D and trimming; V, J and clone size are from that table. This sample has 200,000 or so clones, with roughly 84% found just once.

What was sequenced was PBMCs. The sequence derives from a boy younger than 18 in good health and CMV-seronegative. The chain recombines TRBV19 with TRBJ2-1, with 11 bases that match TRBD2. In DNA form, the CDR3 reads TGTGCCAGTAGTATTACTAGCGGGGGAGTCTACAATGAGCAGTTCTTC. It translates to CASSITSGGVYNEQFF.